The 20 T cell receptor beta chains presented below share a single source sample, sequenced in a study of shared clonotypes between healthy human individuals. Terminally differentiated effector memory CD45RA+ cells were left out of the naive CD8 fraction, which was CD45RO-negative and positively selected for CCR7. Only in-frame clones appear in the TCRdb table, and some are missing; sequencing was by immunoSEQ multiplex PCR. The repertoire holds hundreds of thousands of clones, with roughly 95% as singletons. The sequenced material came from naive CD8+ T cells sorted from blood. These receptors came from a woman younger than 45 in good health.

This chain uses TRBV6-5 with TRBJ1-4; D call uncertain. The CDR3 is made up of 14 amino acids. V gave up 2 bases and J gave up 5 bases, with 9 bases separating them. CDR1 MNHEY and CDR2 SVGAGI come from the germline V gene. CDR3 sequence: CASSYGRTNEKLFF. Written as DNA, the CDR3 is TGTGCCAGCAGTTACGGCAGGACCAATGAAAAACTGTTTTTT.

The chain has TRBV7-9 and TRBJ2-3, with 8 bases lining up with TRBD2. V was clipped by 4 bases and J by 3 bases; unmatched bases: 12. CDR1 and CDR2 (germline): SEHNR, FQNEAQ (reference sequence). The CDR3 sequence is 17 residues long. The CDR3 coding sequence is TGTGCCAGCAGCTATGAGATAGCGGGGCTTGGAACAGATACGCAGTATTTT. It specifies CASSYEIAGLGTDTQYF.

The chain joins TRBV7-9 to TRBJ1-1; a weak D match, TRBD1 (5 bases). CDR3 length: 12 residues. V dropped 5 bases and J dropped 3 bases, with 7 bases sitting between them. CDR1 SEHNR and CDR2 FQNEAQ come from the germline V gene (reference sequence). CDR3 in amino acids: CASSQGYTEAFF. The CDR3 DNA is TGTGCCAGCAGCCAGGGTTACACTGAAGCTTTCTTT.

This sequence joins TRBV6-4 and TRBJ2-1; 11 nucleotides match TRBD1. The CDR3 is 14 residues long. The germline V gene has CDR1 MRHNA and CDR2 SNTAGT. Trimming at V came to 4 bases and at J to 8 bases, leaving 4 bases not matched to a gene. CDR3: CASSAGTGGHEQFF. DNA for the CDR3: TGTGCCAGCAGTGCCGGGACAGGGGGTCATGAGCAGTTCTTC.

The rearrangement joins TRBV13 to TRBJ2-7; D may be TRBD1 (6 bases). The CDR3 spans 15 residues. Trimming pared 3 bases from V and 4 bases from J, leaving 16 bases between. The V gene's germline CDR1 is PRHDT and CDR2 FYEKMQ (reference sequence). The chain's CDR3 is CASSFRGQLSYEQYF. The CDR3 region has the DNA TGTGCCAGCAGCTTCCGCGGACAGTTATCTTACGAGCAGTACTTC.

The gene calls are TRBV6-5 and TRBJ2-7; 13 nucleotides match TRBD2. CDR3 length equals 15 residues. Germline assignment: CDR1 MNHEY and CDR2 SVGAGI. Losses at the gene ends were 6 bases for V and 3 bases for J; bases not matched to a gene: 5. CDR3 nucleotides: TGTGCCAGCAGCCGACGGACTAGCGGGAGCTACGAGCAGTACTTC. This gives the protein CASSRRTSGSYEQYF.

CDR3 sequence: CASSLDPGSRYNEQFF. The CDR3 coding sequence is TGTGCCAGCAGCTTAGATCCGGGCAGCCGGTACAATGAGCAGTTCTTC. This rearrangement joins TRBV11-2 to TRBJ2-1, with D uncertain. CDR3 size: 16 residues. The germline CDR1 and CDR2 sequences are SGHAT and FQNNGV. V lost 0 bases and J 4 bases, leaving 13 bases between the germline ends.

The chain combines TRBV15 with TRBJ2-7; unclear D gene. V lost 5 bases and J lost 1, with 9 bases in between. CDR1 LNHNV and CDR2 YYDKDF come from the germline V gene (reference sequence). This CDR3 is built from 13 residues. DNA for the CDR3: TGTGCCACCAGCTATGGCGTATCCTACGAGCAGTACTTC. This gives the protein CATSYGVSYEQYF. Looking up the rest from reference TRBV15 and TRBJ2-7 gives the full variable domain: DAMVIQNPRYQVTQFGKPVTLSCSQTLNHNVMYWYQQKSSQAPKLLFHYYDKDFNNEADTPDNFQSRRPNTSFCFLDIRSPGLGDTAMYLCATSYGVSYEQYFGPGTRLTVT.

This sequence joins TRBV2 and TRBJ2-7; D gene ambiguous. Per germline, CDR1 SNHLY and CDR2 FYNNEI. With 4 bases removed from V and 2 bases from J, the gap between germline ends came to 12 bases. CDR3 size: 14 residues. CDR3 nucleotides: TGTGCCAGCAGTGCCTCTTCAGAGACCTACGAGCAGTACTTC. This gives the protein CASSASSETYEQYF.

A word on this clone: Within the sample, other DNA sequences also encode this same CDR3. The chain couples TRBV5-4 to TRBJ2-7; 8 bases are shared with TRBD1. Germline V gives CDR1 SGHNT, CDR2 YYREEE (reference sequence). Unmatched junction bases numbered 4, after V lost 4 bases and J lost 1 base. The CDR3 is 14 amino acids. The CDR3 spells CASSLGQGSYEQYF. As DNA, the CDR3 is TGTGCCAGCAGCCTTGGACAGGGTTCCTACGAGCAGTACTTC.

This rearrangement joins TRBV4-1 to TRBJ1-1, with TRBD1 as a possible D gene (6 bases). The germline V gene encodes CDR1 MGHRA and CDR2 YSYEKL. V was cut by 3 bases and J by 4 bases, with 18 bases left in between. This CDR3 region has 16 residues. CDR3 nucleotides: TGCGCCAGCAGCCACATTCTGGCCGGGGGGCCCACTGAAGCTTTCTTT. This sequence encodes CASSHILAGGPTEAFF.

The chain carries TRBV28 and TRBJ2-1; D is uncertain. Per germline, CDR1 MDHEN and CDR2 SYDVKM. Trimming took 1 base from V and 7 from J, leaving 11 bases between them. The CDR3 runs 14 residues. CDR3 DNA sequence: TGTGCCAGCAGTTTATCTCCCGAAGGAAATGAGCAGTTCTTC. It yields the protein CASSLSPEGNEQFF.

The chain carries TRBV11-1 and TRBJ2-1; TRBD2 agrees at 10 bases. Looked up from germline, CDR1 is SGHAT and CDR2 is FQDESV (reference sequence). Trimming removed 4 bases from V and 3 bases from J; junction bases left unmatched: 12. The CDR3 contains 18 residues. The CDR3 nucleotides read TGTGCCAGCAGCTCAGAACAACTAGCGGGACTCCGCTACAATGAGCAGTTCTTC. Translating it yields CASSSEQLAGLRYNEQFF.

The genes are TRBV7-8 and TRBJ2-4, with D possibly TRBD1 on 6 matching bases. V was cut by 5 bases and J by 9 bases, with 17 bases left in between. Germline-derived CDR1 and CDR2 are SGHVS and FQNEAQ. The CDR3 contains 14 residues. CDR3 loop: CASSRGDTGSIQYF. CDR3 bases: TGTGCCAGCAGCCGAGGGGACACGGGGAGCATTCAGTACTTC.

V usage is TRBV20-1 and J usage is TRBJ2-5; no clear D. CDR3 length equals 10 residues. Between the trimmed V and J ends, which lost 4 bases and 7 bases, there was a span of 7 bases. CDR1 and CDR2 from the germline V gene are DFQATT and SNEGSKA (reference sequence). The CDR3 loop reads CSATLATQYF. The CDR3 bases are TGCAGTGCTACATTAGCGACCCAGTACTTC.

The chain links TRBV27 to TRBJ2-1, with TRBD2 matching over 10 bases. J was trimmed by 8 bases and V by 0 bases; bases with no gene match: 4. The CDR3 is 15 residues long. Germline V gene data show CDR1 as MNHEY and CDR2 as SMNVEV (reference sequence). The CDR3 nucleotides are TGTGCCAGCAGTTTATCCGGGACTAGCGTACATGAGCAGTTCTTC. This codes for CASSLSGTSVHEQFF.

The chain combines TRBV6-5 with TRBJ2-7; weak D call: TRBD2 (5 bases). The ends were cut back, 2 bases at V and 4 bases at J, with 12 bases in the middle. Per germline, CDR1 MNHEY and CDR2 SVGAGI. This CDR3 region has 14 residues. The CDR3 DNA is TGTGCCAGCAGTTACGGAAGCGGAGGATACGAGCAGTACTTC. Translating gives CASSYGSGGYEQYF.

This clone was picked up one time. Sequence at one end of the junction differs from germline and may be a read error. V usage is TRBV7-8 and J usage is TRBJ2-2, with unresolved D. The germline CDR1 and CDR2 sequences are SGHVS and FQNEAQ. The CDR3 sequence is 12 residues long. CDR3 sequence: CESQTNTGELFF. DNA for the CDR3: TGCGAATCACAGACGAACACCGGGGAGCTGTTTTTT.

CDR3 DNA sequence: TGTGCCAGCAGCCTCCCGGGGGAGCAGTACTTC. Translation gives CASSLPGEQYF. The genes are TRBV5-4 and TRBJ2-7; the D gene is possibly TRBD2 (5 bases). Germline values: CDR1 SGHNT, CDR2 YYREEE (reference sequence). The V and J ends lost 4 bases and 7 bases respectively, with 9 bases between them. The CDR3 runs 11 residues.

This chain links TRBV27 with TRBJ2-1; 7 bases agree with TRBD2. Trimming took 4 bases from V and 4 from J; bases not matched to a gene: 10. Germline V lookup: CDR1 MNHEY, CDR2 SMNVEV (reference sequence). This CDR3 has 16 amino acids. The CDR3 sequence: CASSWVVSGFYNEQFF. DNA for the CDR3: TGTGCCAGCAGTTGGGTGGTTAGCGGGTTTTACAATGAGCAGTTCTTC.